A selection of T cell receptor beta chains follows, all from one sample in a study of T cells in tumors after PD-1 blockade. The table came from immunoSEQ multiplex PCR; TCRdb's copy has only in-frame clones and leaves some out. This table has 7,000 to 8,500 clones, roughly 60% appearing once. The specimen comprised tumor tissue, sampled after anti-PD-1 treatment. The receptor source for this set is a human donor with basal cell carcinoma. CDR3s include the opening cysteine and the closing phenylalanine or tryptophan. The D gene is left open where the match is weak. A clone size is listed for some rows: how often the clone was seen (once, few, many), or a class if it is expanded.

V gene	J gene	clone size	D gene	CDR3 protein	CDR3 DNA
TRBV2	TRBJ2-5	.	.	CASTKTGFYQETQYF	TGTGCCAGCACTAAGACAGGATTTTATCAAGAGACCCAGTACTTC
TRBV27	TRBJ2-7	.	TRBD2	CASSRAGSNIPKEQYF	TGTGCCAGCAGTAGAGCGGGATCCAATATTCCTAAGGAGCAGTACTTC
TRBV28	TRBJ1-1	few	.	CASSERGTEAFF	TGTGCCAGCAGCGAACGGGGCACTGAAGCTTTCTTT
TRBV30	TRBJ1-4	.	.	CAWSVQGYEKLFF	TGTGCCTGGAGTGTACAGGGTTATGAAAAACTGTTTTTT
TRBV19	TRBJ1-1	.	.	CASSIVGGTTEAFF	TGTGCCAGTAGTATAGTGGGGGGTACCACTGAAGCTTTCTTT
TRBV7-8	TRBJ2-5	.	.	CASSPPGGATETQYF	TGTGCCAGCAGCCCACCGGGGGGCGCGACGGAGACCCAGTACTTC
TRBV5-5	TRBJ1-3	.	.	CASSLEGFSGNTIYF	TGTGCCAGCAGCTTAGAGGGCTTCTCTGGAAACACCATATATTTT
TRBV2	TRBJ2-3	.	TRBD1	CASLGQGDTDTQYF	TGTGCCAGCCTCGGACAGGGAGACACAGATACGCAGTATTTT
TRBV27	TRBJ2-1	medium-sized	TRBD2	CASSPPLAVRDEQFF	TGTGCCAGCAGTCCCCCTCTAGCGGTTCGCGATGAGCAGTTCTTC
TRBV7-2	TRBJ2-3	few	.	CASSSGAGWRDTQYF	TGTGCCAGCAGCTCGGGGGCGGGGTGGAGAGATACGCAGTATTTT
TRBV14	TRBJ1-6	.	TRBD1	CASSQAVGQNNSPLHF	TGTGCCAGCAGCCAAGCGGTGGGACAGAATAATTCACCCCTCCACTTT
TRBV28	TRBJ1-4	.	.	CASSPGGAGEKLFF	TGTGCCAGCAGTCCTGGGGGGGCTGGGGAAAAACTGTTTTTT
TRBV5-1	TRBJ2-7	few	.	CASKGELYEQYF	TGCGCCAGCAAAGGGGAACTCTACGAGCAGTACTTC
TRBV7-6	TRBJ2-7	few	TRBD1	CASSERQGGHEQYF	TGTGCCAGCAGCGAACGACAGGGGGGCCACGAGCAGTACTTC
TRBV10-3	TRBJ2-2	.	.	CAISEGASTGELFF	TGTGCCATCAGTGAGGGAGCCTCGACCGGGGAGCTGTTTTTT
TRBV10-1	TRBJ2-7	.	TRBD2	CASSSSGGAQWKQYF	TGCGCCAGCAGTTCTAGCGGGGGAGCCCAATGGAAGCAGTACTTC
TRBV19	TRBJ1-1	few	.	CASSLGGLTGRNTEAFF	TGTGCCAGTAGTCTCGGGGGGCTTACAGGGAGGAACACTGAAGCTTTCTTT
TRBV2	TRBJ1-6	.	TRBD1	CARQGQGSANSPLHF	TGTGCCAGACAAGGACAGGGGAGTGCAAATTCACCCCTCCACTTT
TRBV7-8	TRBJ1-2	.	.	CASSPLESRADYGYTF	TGTGCCAGCAGCCCTCTCGAGAGCAGGGCGGACTATGGCTACACCTTC
TRBV30	TRBJ2-5	.	.	CAWSAAGETQYF	TGTGCCTGGAGTGCGGCGGGCGAGACCCAGTACTTC
TRBV6-2/TRBV6-3	TRBJ2-7	.	.	CASSYYSRGRDSYEQYF	TGTGCCAGCAGTTACTATAGTAGGGGCCGGGACTCCTACGAGCAGTACTTC
TRBV6-1	TRBJ1-5	once	.	CAGSESGSGQPQHF	TGTGCCGGCAGTGAGTCAGGGTCAGGGCAGCCCCAGCATTTT
TRBV7-8	TRBJ2-2	once	.	CASSLVRGPSLTGELFF	TGTGCCAGCAGCTTAGTACGGGGGCCTTCCCTCACCGGGGAGCTGTTTTTT
TRBV11-3	TRBJ2-3	.	.	CASSYNTDTQYF	TGTGCCAGCAGCTACAACACAGATACGCAGTATTTT
TRBV5-1	TRBJ2-1	few	TRBD2	CASSLGTSGVNEQFF	TGCGCCAGCAGCCTAGGGACTAGCGGGGTTAATGAGCAGTTCTTC
TRBV5-5	TRBJ1-2	.	TRBD1	CASSFRTGLEFYGYTF	TGTGCCAGCAGCTTTAGGACAGGGCTAGAGTTCTATGGCTACACCTTC
TRBV18	TRBJ1-2	.	TRBD1	CASSPTPSSGTGGGYTF	TGTGCCAGCTCACCTACCCCATCTTCCGGGACAGGGGGCGGCTACACCTTC
TRBV6-5	TRBJ2-7	.	.	CASRGAPSYEQYF	TGTGCCAGCAGGGGGGCCCCTAGCTACGAGCAGTACTTC
TRBV11-3	TRBJ2-1	.	.	CASSLGGSTYNEQFF	TGTGCCAGCAGCTTAGGGGGATCAACCTACAATGAGCAGTTCTTC
TRBV2	TRBJ1-5	.	.	CASRYSNQPQHF	TGTGCCAGCCGGTATAGCAATCAGCCCCAGCATTTT
TRBV7-9	TRBJ1-2	.	TRBD1	CASSPTGTGVSYGYTF	TGTGCCAGCAGCCCCACCGGGACAGGGGTTAGCTATGGCTACACCTTC
TRBV10-3	TRBJ1-5	.	TRBD1	CATATGGFNQPQHF	TGTGCCACGGCCACAGGGGGCTTCAATCAGCCCCAGCATTTT
TRBV18	TRBJ2-5	.	.	CASSPGRNHQETQYF	TGTGCCAGCTCACCGGGCAGGAACCACCAAGAGACCCAGTACTTC
TRBV10-3	TRBJ1-2	.	TRBD1	CAISQGASNYGYTF	TGTGCCATCAGTCAGGGGGCGTCCAACTATGGCTACACCTTC
TRBV30	TRBJ2-7	.	.	CAWRAGNYEQYF	TGTGCCTGGAGAGCAGGAAACTACGAGCAGTACTTC
TRBV27	TRBJ1-1	.	.	CASRGKNTEAFF	TGTGCCAGCAGGGGCAAGAACACTGAAGCTTTCTTT
TRBV19	TRBJ2-7	.	.	CASSLALRYEQYF	TGTGCCAGTAGTCTCGCCCTACGCTACGAGCAGTACTTC
TRBV5-6	TRBJ2-7	.	.	CASSPATLYEQYF	TGTGCCAGCAGCCCAGCAACTCTCTACGAGCAGTACTTC
TRBV5-1	TRBJ2-5	few	.	CASSPGERDETQYF	TGCGCCAGCAGTCCCGGGGAAAGGGATGAGACCCAGTACTTC
TRBV7-6	TRBJ2-7	.	TRBD2	CASSPAAGGTYEQYF	TGTGCCAGCAGCCCTGCTGCGGGGGGTACCTACGAGCAGTACTTC
TRBV29-1	TRBJ2-5	.	TRBD2	CSVEDRGGRRMAQYF	TGCAGCGTTGAAGACCGCGGGGGAAGGCGCATGGCCCAGTACTTC
TRBV12-3/TRBV12-4	TRBJ2-7	once	.	CASSLTWVYEQYF	TGTGCCAGCAGTTTAACTTGGGTGTACGAGCAGTACTTC
TRBV18	TRBJ1-5	.	.	CASSPQGSGGNQPQHF	TGTGCCAGCTCACCACAGGGTTCGGGGGGCAATCAGCCCCAGCATTTT
TRBV20-1	TRBJ1-1	.	.	CSSRRGTEAFF	TGCAGCTCCAGACGTGGCACTGAAGCTTTCTTT
TRBV4-2	TRBJ2-1	.	TRBD2	CASSQDGTRGNEQFF	TGTGCCAGCAGCCAAGATGGGACTAGAGGCAATGAGCAGTTCTTC
TRBV6-5	TRBJ1-6	.	.	CASSYLSGGDSPLHF	TGTGCCAGCAGTTACCTTTCGGGGGGAGATTCACCCCTCCACTTT
TRBV5-4	TRBJ1-1	.	.	CASSPGSGVNTEAFF	TGTGCCAGCAGCCCTGGTAGCGGGGTGAACACTGAAGCTTTCTTT